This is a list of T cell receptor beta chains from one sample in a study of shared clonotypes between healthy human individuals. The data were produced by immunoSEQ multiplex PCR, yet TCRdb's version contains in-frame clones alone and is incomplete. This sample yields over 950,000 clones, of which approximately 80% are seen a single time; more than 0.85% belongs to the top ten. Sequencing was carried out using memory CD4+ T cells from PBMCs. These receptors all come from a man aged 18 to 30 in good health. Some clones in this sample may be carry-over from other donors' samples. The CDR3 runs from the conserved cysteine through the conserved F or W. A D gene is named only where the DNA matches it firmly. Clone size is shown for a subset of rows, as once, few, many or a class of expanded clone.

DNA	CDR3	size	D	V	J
TGCGCCAGCAGCTTGGCCGGGACAGGGAACAAACTGTTTTTT	CASSLAGTGNKLFF	.	TRBD1	TRBV5-1	TRBJ1-4
TGTGCCAGCAGTTTATTACTAGCGGGAGTTCTGGAGACCCAGTACTTC	CASSLLLAGVLETQYF	.	TRBD2	TRBV28	TRBJ2-5
TGTGCCAGCAGGTGGACAGGGAGCTACAATGAGCAGTTCTTC	CASRWTGSYNEQFF	.	TRBD1	TRBV6-1	TRBJ2-1
TGTGCCAGCAGCCGGGTGAACACTGAAGCTTTCTTT	CASSRVNTEAFF	.	.	TRBV25-1	TRBJ1-1
TGTGCCAGCAGCCTCCGGGACAGTCGGAGCCAGGGCGGCTACACCTTC	CASSLRDSRSQGGYTF	.	TRBD1	TRBV7-9	TRBJ1-2
TGTGCCAGCAGCCGCGGTCCCGGGACGGATTCCTACGAGCAGTACTTC	CASSRGPGTDSYEQYF	.	.	TRBV2	TRBJ2-7
TGTGCCGGGACCAAAACCTCTCTCGACAACGTCCTGACTTTC	CAGTKTSLDNVLTF	.	.	TRBV30	TRBJ2-6
TGTGCCAGCAGTATCGACAGGTCCGGGGGCTACACCTTC	CASSIDRSGGYTF	few	.	TRBV6-1	TRBJ1-2
TGTGCCAGCAGTCCCCCGGGACTTTCAAACTACGAGCAGTACTTC	CASSPPGLSNYEQYF	few	.	TRBV28	TRBJ2-7
TGTGCCAGCAGCGTACTCCGGGTAGCGGGGTACAATGAGCAGTTCTTC	CASSVLRVAGYNEQFF	.	TRBD2	TRBV11-2	TRBJ2-1
TGTGCCAGCAGTCCACGGACAGGGGTGGGCTACGAGCAGTACTTC	CASSPRTGVGYEQYF	.	TRBD1	TRBV28	TRBJ2-7
TGTGCCAGTAGTATAGGTACAGGGGCTTACGAGCAGTACTTC	CASSIGTGAYEQYF	.	TRBD1	TRBV19	TRBJ2-7
TGTGCCACGCTGCCTAGCGGGGGGACCCACGAGCAGTACTTC	CATLPSGGTHEQYF	.	TRBD2	TRBV28	TRBJ2-7
TGCGCCAGCAGCATGGACAGGGCCGTAAACACCATATATTTT	CASSMDRAVNTIYF	.	TRBD1	TRBV5-1	TRBJ1-3
TGTGCCAGCAGCGTCCCATGGGGGTACACTGAAGCTTTCTTT	CASSVPWGYTEAFF	.	.	TRBV7-2	TRBJ1-1
TGTGCCAGCAGCTTCGGGGCTAGCGGGGTACCAAGAGAGTCCCAGTACTTC	CASSFGASGVPRESQYF	.	TRBD2	TRBV5-8	TRBJ2-5
TGTGCCAGCAGCCTAGCGGGAGTTTCCTACAATGAGCAGTTCTTC	CASSLAGVSYNEQFF	.	TRBD2	TRBV7-3	TRBJ2-1
TGCGCCAGCAGCTTCCCCGGGGAGGAGACCCAGTACTTC	CASSFPGEETQYF	once	.	TRBV5-1	TRBJ2-5
TGTGCCAGCTCACCTGGACAGGGGAATGAAAAACTGTTTTTT	CASSPGQGNEKLFF	.	TRBD1	TRBV18	TRBJ1-4
TGTGCCAGCAGTACCCGGGGAGCGGGGGAGTTGTTCTTC	CASSTRGAGELFF	.	TRBD2	TRBV28	TRBJ2-1
TGTGCCATCAGTGAGTCTGTAAGGGGGCGAGGAACCGGGGAGCTGTTTTTT	CAISESVRGRGTGELFF	once	TRBD1	TRBV10-3	TRBJ2-2
TGTGCCAGCAGCTTGTCAGGGGCTAGGGAGACCCAGTACTTC	CASSLSGARETQYF	.	.	TRBV5-4	TRBJ2-5
TGTGCCAGCAGCCCCGTTGGACTCCTCTCCTACAATGAGCAGTTCTTC	CASSPVGLLSYNEQFF	.	.	TRBV7-9	TRBJ2-1
TGTGCCAGCAGGTCGGTCACGGGTGGCTACACCTTC	CASRSVTGGYTF	.	.	TRBV6-5	TRBJ1-2
TGCGCCAGCAGCTTGGCCCCGAGACTAGCGGGAGGGTACCAAGAGACCCAGTACTTC	CASSLAPRLAGGYQETQYF	.	TRBD2	TRBV5-1	TRBJ2-5
TGTGCCTGGGCCCCGACCACGGATACGCAGTATTTT	CAWAPTTDTQYF	.	.	TRBV30	TRBJ2-3